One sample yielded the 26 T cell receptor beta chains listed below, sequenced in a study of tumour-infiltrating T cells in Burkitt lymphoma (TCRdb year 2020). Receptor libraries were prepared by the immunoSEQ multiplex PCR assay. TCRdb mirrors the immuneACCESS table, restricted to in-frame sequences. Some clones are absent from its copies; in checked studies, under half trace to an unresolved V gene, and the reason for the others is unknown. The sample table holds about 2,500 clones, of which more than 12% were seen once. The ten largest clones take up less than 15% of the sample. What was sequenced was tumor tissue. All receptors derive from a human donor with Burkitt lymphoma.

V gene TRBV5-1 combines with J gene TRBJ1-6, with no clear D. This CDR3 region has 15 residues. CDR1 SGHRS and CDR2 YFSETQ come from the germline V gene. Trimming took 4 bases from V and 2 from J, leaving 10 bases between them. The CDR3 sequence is CASSDGLAYNSPLHF. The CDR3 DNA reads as TGCGCCAGCAGCGATGGCTTAGCCTATAATTCACCCCTCCACTTT. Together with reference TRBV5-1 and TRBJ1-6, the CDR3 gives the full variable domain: KAGVTQTPRYLIKTRGQQVTLSCSPISGHRSVSWYQQTPGQGLQFLFEYFSETQRNKGNFPGRFSGRQFSNSRSEMNVSTLELGDSALYLCASSDGLAYNSPLHFGNGTRLTVT.

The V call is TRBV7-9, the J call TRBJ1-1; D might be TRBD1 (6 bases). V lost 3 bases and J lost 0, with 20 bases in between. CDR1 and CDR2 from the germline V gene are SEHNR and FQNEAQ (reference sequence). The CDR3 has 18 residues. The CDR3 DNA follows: TGTGCCAGCAGCTTGTTCGTAGGCAGGGGCCTTATGAACACTGAAGCTTTCTTT. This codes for CASSLFVGRGLMNTEAFF. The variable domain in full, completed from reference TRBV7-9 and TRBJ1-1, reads DTGVSQNPRHKITKRGQNVTFRCDPISEHNRLYWYRQTLGQGPEFLTYFQNEAQLEKSRLLSDRFSAERPKGSFSTLEIQRTEQGDSAMYLCASSLFVGRGLMNTEAFFGQGTRLTVV.

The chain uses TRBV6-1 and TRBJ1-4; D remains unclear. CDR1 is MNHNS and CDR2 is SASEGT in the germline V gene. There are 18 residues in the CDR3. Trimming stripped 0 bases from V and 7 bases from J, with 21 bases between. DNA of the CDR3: TGTGCCAGCAGTGAAGCCAGGCAGGTTTTTTTATCCCTTGAAAAACTGTTTTTT. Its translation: CASSEARQVFLSLEKLFF.

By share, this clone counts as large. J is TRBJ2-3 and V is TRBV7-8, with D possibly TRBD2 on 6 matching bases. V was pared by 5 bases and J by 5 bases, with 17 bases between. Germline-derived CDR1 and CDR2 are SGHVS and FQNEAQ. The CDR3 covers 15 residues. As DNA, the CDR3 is TGTGCCAGCAGCGTGACTAGTCCGAGCGAAGATACGCAGTATTTT. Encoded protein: CASSVTSPSEDTQYF.

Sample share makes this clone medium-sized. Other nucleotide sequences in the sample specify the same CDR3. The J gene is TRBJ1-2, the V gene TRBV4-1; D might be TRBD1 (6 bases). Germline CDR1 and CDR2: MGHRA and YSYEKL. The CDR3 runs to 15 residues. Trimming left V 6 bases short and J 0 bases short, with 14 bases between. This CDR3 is CASSPLGAANYGYTF. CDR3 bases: TGCGCCAGCAGTCCCTTGGGGGCAGCTAACTATGGCTACACCTTC.

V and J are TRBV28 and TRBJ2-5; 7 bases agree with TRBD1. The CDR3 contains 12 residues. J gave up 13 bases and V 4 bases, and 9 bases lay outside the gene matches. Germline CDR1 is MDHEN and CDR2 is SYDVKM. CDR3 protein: CASSSQGLGVYF. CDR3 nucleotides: TGTGCCAGCAGTTCACAGGGGCTAGGTGTGTACTTC. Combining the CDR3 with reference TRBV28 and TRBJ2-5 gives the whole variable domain DVKVTQSSRYLVKRTGEKVFLECVQDMDHENMFWYRQDPGLGLRLIYFSYDVKMKEKGDIPEGYSVSREKKERFSLILESASTNQTSMYLCASSSQGLGVYFGPGTRLLVL.

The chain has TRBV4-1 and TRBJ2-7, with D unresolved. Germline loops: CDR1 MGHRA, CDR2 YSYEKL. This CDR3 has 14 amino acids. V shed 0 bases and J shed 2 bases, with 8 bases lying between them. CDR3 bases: TGCGCCAGCAGCCAAGAATTTCCCACCTACGAGCAGTACTTC. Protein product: CASSQEFPTYEQYF.

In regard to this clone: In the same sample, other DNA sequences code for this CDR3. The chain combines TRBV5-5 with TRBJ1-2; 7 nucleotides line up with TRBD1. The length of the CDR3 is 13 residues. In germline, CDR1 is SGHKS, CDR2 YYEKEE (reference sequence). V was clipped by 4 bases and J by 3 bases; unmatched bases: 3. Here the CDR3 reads CASSVGTDYGYTF. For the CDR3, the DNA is TGTGCCAGCAGCGTCGGGACAGACTATGGCTACACCTTC.

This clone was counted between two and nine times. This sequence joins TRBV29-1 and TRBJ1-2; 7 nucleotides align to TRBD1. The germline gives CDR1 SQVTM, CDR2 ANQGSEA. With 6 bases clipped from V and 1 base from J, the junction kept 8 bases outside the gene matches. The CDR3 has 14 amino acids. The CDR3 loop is CSVTGQNFNYGYTF. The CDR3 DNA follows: TGCAGCGTAACGGGACAGAATTTTAACTATGGCTACACCTTC.

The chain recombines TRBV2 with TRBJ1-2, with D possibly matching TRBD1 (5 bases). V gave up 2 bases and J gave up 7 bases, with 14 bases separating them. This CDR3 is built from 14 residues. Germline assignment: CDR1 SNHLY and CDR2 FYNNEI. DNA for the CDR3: TGTGCCAGCAGTGAACGGGTCGGGGGAGCTGGCTACACCTTC. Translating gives CASSERVGGAGYTF.

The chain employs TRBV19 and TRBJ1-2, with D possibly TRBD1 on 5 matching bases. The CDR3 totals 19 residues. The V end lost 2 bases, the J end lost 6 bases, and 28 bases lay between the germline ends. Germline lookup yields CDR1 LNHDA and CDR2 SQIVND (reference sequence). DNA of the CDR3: TGTGCCAGTAGTATATCAGGGCCGGGAACCCACCCCAAATTGAATGGCTACACCTTC. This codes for CASSISGPGTHPKLNGYTF.

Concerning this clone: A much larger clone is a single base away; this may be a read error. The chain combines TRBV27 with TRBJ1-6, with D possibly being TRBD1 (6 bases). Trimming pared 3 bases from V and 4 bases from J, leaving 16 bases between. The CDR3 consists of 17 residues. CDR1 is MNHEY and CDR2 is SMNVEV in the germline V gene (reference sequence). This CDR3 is CASSFYSKQGYNSPLHF. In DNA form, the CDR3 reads TGTGCCAGCAGTTTCTACTCCAAACAGGGTTATAATTCACCCCTCCACTTT.

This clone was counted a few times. CDR3 sequence (DNA): TGCGCCAGCACCCCCCGGGGGACTGCTCAAGAGACCCAGTACTTC. Encoded protein: CASTPRGTAQETQYF. This rearrangement joins TRBV4-1 to TRBJ2-5, with a weak D call TRBD2 (6 bases). Germline loops: CDR1 MGHRA, CDR2 YSYEKL. V lost 7 bases and J 2 bases, leaving 17 bases between the germline ends. CDR3 length equals 15 residues.

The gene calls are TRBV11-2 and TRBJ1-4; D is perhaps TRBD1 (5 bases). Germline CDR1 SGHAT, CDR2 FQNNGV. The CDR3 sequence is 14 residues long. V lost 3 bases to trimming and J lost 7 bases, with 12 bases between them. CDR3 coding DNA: TGTGCCAGCAGCTTTTCCGGGGGAGGTGAAAAACTGTTTTTT. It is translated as CASSFSGGGEKLFF.

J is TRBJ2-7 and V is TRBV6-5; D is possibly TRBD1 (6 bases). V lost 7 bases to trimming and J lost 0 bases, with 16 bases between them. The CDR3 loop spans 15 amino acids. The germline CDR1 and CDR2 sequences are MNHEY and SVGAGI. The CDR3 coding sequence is TGTGCCAGCATCTCAGGCCGGGACAACTCCTACGAGCAGTACTTC. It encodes CASISGRDNSYEQYF.

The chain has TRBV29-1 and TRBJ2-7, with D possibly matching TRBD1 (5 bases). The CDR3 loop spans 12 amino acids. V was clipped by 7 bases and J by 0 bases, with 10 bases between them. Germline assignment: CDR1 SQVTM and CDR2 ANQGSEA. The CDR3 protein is CSANGASYEQYF. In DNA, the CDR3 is TGCAGCGCCAATGGGGCCTCCTACGAGCAGTACTTC.

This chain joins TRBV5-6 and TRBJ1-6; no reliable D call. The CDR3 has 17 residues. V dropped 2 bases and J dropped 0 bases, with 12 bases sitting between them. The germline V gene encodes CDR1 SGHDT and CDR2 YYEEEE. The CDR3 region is CASSLSTDFSYNSPLHF. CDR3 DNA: TGTGCCAGCAGCTTATCCACGGATTTCTCCTATAATTCACCCCTCCACTTT.

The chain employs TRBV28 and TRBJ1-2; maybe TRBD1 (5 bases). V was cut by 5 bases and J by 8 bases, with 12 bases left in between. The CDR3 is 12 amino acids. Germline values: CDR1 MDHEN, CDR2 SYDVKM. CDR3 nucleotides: TGTGCCAGCAGTGCAGGGATCAGAGGCTACACCTTC. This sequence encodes CASSAGIRGYTF.

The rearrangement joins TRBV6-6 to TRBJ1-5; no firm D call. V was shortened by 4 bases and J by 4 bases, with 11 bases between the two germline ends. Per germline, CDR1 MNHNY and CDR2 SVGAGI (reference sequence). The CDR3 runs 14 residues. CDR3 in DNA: TGTGCCAGCAGTTCCCGGGCCCTAAATCAGCCCCAGCATTTT. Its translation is CASSSRALNQPQHF.

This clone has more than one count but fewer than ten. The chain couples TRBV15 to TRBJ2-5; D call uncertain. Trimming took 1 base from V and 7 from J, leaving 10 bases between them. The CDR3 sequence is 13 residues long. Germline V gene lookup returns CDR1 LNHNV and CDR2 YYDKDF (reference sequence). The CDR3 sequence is CATSRGFIGTQYF. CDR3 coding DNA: TGTGCCACCAGCAGAGGCTTTATCGGGACCCAGTACTTC.

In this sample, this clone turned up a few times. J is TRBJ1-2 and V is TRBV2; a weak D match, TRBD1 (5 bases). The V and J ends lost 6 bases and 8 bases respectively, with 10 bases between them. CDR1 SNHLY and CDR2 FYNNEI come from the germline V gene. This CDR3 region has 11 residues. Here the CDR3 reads CASRVGDGYTF. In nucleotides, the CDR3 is TGTGCCAGCAGGGTAGGGGACGGCTACACCTTC.

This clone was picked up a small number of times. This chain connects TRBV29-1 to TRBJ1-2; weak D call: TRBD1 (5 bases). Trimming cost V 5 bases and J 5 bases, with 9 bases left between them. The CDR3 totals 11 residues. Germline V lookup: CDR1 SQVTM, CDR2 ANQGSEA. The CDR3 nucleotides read TGCAGCGTTTTCGAGGGGTATGGCTACACCTTC. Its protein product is CSVFEGYGYTF. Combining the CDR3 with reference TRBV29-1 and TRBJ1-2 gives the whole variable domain SAVISQKPSRDICQRGTSLTIQCQVDSQVTMMFWYRQQPGQSLTLIATANQGSEATYESGFVIDKFPISRPNLTFSTLTVSNMSPEDSSIYLCSVFEGYGYTFGSGTRLTVV.

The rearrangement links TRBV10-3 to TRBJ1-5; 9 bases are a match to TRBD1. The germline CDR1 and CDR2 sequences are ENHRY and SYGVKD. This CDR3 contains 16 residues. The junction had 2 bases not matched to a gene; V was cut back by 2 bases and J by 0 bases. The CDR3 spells CAISETGGYSNQPQHF. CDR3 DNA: TGTGCCATCAGTGAGACAGGGGGCTATAGCAATCAGCCCCAGCATTTT.

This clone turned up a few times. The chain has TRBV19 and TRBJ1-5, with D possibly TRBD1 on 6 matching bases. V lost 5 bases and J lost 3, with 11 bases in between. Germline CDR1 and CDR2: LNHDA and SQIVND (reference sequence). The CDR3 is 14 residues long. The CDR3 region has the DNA TGTGCCAGTAGTGTCACAGGGCCCAATCAGCCCCAGCATTTT. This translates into CASSVTGPNQPQHF.

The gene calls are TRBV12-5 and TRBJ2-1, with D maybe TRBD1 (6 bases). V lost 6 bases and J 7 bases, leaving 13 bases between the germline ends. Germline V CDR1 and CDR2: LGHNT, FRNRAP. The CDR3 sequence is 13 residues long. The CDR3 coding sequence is TGTGCTAGTGGGTCGAACAGGGAAAATGAGCAGTTCTTC. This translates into CASGSNRENEQFF.

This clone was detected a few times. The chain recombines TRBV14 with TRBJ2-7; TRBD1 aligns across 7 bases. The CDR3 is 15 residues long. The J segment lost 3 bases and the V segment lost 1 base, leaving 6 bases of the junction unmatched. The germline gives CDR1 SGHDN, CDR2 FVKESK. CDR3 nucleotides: TGTGCCAGCAGCCAAGTGGGGACAGTATACTACGAGCAGTACTTC. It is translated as CASSQVGTVYYEQYF.